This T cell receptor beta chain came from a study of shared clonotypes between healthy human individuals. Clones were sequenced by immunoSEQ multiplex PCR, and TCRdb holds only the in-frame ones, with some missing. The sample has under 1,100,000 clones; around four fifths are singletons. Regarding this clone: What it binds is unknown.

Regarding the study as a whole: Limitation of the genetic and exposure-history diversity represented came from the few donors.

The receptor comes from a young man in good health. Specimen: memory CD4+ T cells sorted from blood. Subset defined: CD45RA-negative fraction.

As DNA, the CDR3 is TGTGCCAGCAGCTTAGCGTTAGCCCAGCGAGGCGAGCAGTACTTC. Its protein product is CASSLALAQRGEQYF. V usage is TRBV11-2 and J usage is TRBJ2-7, with unresolved D. The V end lost 1 base, the J end lost 6 bases, and 16 bases lay between the germline ends. The CDR3 contains 15 residues. Germline V gene lookup returns CDR1 SGHAT and CDR2 FQNNGV.